This is a list of T cell receptor beta chains from one sample in a study of blood T cell repertoires in COVID-19. Sequencing was performed with immunoSEQ multiplex PCR; in TCRdb, only in-frame clones are kept and a portion is missing. The table includes about 230,000 clones, roughly 88% detected once. Material: PBMCs or T cells enriched from blood (not recorded which). Receptors were obtained from a woman in her forties with acute COVID-19. The CDR3 runs from the conserved cysteine through the conserved F or W. The D gene is left open where the match is weak. The size field is filled for only some rows; it gives once, few, many or a size class.

v_call: TRBV30
j_call: TRBJ2-7
d_call: TRBD1
clone_size: once
cdr3_nt: TGTGCCTGGAGGGGACAGGAGTTCTACGAGCAGTACTTC
cdr3_aa: CAWRGQEFYEQYF

v_call: TRBV15
j_call: TRBJ2-2
d_call: TRBD2
clone_size: .
cdr3_nt: TGTGCCACCAGCAGAGATGGTGGTAGCGGGAGAGCCCGGTTCGGGGAGGAGCTGTTTTTT
cdr3_aa: CATSRDGGSGRARFGEELFF

v_call: TRBV5-6
j_call: TRBJ1-2
d_call: TRBD1
clone_size: .
cdr3_nt: TGTGCCAGCAGCAAGGACAGGTCAAACTATGGCTACACCTTC
cdr3_aa: CASSKDRSNYGYTF

v_call: TRBV6-7
j_call: TRBJ2-4
d_call: TRBD2
clone_size: .
cdr3_nt: TGTGCCAGCAGTTTCAAGCGGGAGCCTCCCCCTGAAGATAAAAACATTCAGTACTTC
cdr3_aa: CASSFKREPPPEDKNIQYF

v_call: TRBV11-2
j_call: TRBJ1-2
d_call: .
clone_size: .
cdr3_nt: TGTGCCAGCAGCCCCACATCAGGGGACTATGGCTACACCTTC
cdr3_aa: CASSPTSGDYGYTF

v_call: TRBV5-6
j_call: TRBJ2-3
d_call: TRBD2
clone_size: .
cdr3_nt: TGTGCCAGCAGCTTGGTAGCGGGAGGGACAGATACGCAGTATTTT
cdr3_aa: CASSLVAGGTDTQYF

v_call: TRBV9
j_call: TRBJ1-2
d_call: TRBD1
clone_size: .
cdr3_nt: TGTGCCAGCAGCGTAGCCCAGGGGGCGCCGGGGGATGGCTACACCTTC
cdr3_aa: CASSVAQGAPGDGYTF

v_call: TRBV19
j_call: TRBJ2-4
d_call: TRBD1
clone_size: .
cdr3_nt: TGTGCCAGTAGTATAAGTTCCGGACAGGGTAAAAACATTCAGTACTTC
cdr3_aa: CASSISSGQGKNIQYF

v_call: TRBV29-1
j_call: TRBJ1-5
d_call: .
clone_size: .
cdr3_nt: TGCAGCGTTGTGGGTGCAGGGAGCAATCAGCCCCAGCATTTT
cdr3_aa: CSVVGAGSNQPQHF

v_call: TRBV6-5
j_call: TRBJ2-7
d_call: .
clone_size: .
cdr3_nt: TGTGCCAGCAGTTACTCGGCAGGTTCCTACGAGCAGTACTTC
cdr3_aa: CASSYSAGSYEQYF

v_call: TRBV19
j_call: TRBJ2-2
d_call: TRBD1
clone_size: .
cdr3_nt: TGTGCCAGTAGTATATCGACAGGGGGCGGGGAGCTGTTTTTT
cdr3_aa: CASSISTGGGELFF

v_call: TRBV4-3
j_call: TRBJ1-1
d_call: .
clone_size: .
cdr3_nt: TGCGCCAGCAGCCAAGATCAGGGGTCCCACACTGAAGCTTTCTTT
cdr3_aa: CASSQDQGSHTEAFF

v_call: TRBV7-9
j_call: TRBJ1-4
d_call: .
clone_size: .
cdr3_nt: TGTGCCAGCAGCCTGAATGAAAAACTGTTTTTT
cdr3_aa: CASSLNEKLFF

v_call: TRBV11-2
j_call: TRBJ1-2
d_call: .
clone_size: .
cdr3_nt: TGTGCCAGCAGCTTCGGTAGCGGGGGTGGCTACACCTTC
cdr3_aa: CASSFGSGGGYTF

v_call: TRBV9
j_call: TRBJ1-3
d_call: TRBD1
clone_size: .
cdr3_nt: TGTGCCAGCAGCGGATTGACAGGGGGAAGCTCTGGAAACACCATATATTTT
cdr3_aa: CASSGLTGGSSGNTIYF

v_call: TRBV7-2
j_call: TRBJ1-4
d_call: TRBD1
clone_size: .
cdr3_nt: TGTGCCAGCAGCCGGGGGGGGACAGCGCTAACTAATGAAAAACTGTTTTTT
cdr3_aa: CASSRGGTALTNEKLFF

v_call: TRBV4-1
j_call: TRBJ2-6
d_call: TRBD2
clone_size: .
cdr3_nt: TGCGCCAGCAGCCAGGGGAGGGAAGGGCCTGGGGCCAACGTCCTGACTTTC
cdr3_aa: CASSQGREGPGANVLTF

v_call: TRBV5-1
j_call: TRBJ2-4
d_call: TRBD1
clone_size: .
cdr3_nt: TGCGCCAGCAGCCCAAAACCCGGGACAGGGTCTAACATTCAGTACTTC
cdr3_aa: CASSPKPGTGSNIQYF

v_call: TRBV5-8
j_call: TRBJ2-3
d_call: .
clone_size: .
cdr3_nt: TGTGCCAGCAGCGCCCTTAGCGTAAGCACAGATACGCAGTATTTT
cdr3_aa: CASSALSVSTDTQYF

v_call: TRBV24-1
j_call: TRBJ1-2
d_call: .
clone_size: .
cdr3_nt: TGTGCCACCAGTGATTCGTGGACAGACTATGGCTACACCTTC
cdr3_aa: CATSDSWTDYGYTF

v_call: TRBV19
j_call: TRBJ2-7
d_call: TRBD1
clone_size: .
cdr3_nt: TGTGCCAGTAGTTGGGACAGCCAGAGCTCCTACGAGCAGTACTTC
cdr3_aa: CASSWDSQSSYEQYF

v_call: TRBV6-6
j_call: TRBJ2-1
d_call: .
clone_size: .
cdr3_nt: TGTGCCAGCAGTTTAGGGACTTTAGGCGAGCAGTTCTTC
cdr3_aa: CASSLGTLGEQFF

v_call: TRBV6-4
j_call: TRBJ2-3
d_call: .
clone_size: .
cdr3_nt: TGTGCCAGCAGTGACTCTCGGGGCACAGATACGCAGTATTTT
cdr3_aa: CASSDSRGTDTQYF

v_call: TRBV7-2
j_call: TRBJ1-4
d_call: .
clone_size: few
cdr3_nt: TGTGCCAGCAGCACCCAGACAGGACCTAATGAAAAACTGTTTTTT
cdr3_aa: CASSTQTGPNEKLFF

v_call: TRBV4-2
j_call: TRBJ2-1
d_call: TRBD2
clone_size: .
cdr3_nt: TGTGCCAGCAGCCAAGAGTTACTAGCGGGGGGGGTTTACAATGAGCAGTTCTTC
cdr3_aa: CASSQELLAGGVYNEQFF